One sample yielded the 19 T cell receptor beta chains listed below, sequenced in a study of T cell repertoires in cytomegalovirus infection (dated by TCRdb to between 2018 and 2021). Instrument used: Illumina HiSeq 1500. The public sequencing data were trimmed at Q25 with fastp and processed into clonotypes with MiXCR by TCRdb, which kept only in-frame beta chains. Each CDR3 protein appears once, grouped with its most common genes and DNA. For this sample there are around 530,000 distinct CDR3 sequences; 26% appear just once. Roughly 13% of the sample lies in the top ten. The material sequenced was PBMCs. The source is a human donor in good health (CMV status not recorded). Some clones in this sample may be carry-over from other donors' samples.

The chain recombines TRBV20-1 with TRBJ2-7; D is possibly TRBD1 (5 bases). V lost 6 bases and J lost 1, with 13 bases in between. In germline, CDR1 is DFQATT, CDR2 SNEGSKA (reference sequence). The CDR3 has 13 amino acids. As DNA, the CDR3 is TGCAGTGCCGGCGACAGCCTTTCCTACGAGCAGTACTTC. Encoded protein: CSAGDSLSYEQYF.

The J gene is TRBJ2-3, the V gene TRBV12-3 or TRBV12-4; 8 nucleotides match TRBD1. The CDR3 contains 16 residues. V shed 6 bases, J shed 2 bases, and the junction held 10 bases outside the gene matches. CDR3 amino acids: CASSPGTGDFTDTQYF. In nucleotides, the CDR3 is TGTGCCAGCAGCCCCGGGACAGGAGACTTCACAGATACGCAGTATTTT.

The genes are TRBV19 and TRBJ2-1; possibly TRBD2 for D (5 bases). This CDR3 comprises 12 residues. The germline V and J ends were trimmed by 2 bases and 12 bases, with 11 bases remaining between them. Germline CDR1 and CDR2: LNHDA and SQIVND (reference sequence). CDR3 bases: TGTGCCAGTAGTATAAGGGATGGGAGGCAGTTCTTC. Encoded protein: CASSIRDGRQFF.

The rearrangement joins TRBV6-2 or TRBV6-3 to TRBJ2-1, with D possibly matching TRBD2 (6 bases). The CDR3 extends over 14 amino acids. V was clipped by 6 bases and J by 4 bases, with 13 bases between them. The germline CDR1 and CDR2 sequences are MNHEY and SVGEGT. The chain's CDR3 is CASRAGPLYNEQFF. Written as DNA, the CDR3 is TGTGCCAGCAGGGCGGGACCTCTTTACAATGAGCAGTTCTTC.

This clonotype occurred many times. The chain couples TRBV11-3 to TRBJ2-2; D gene uncertain. Germline V CDR1 and CDR2: SGHNT, YENEEA. The CDR3 runs to 13 residues. The V end was cut by 5 bases, the J end by 5 bases, with 9 bases between. The CDR3, as DNA: TGTGCCAGCAGCCTTGAAGAGACCGGGGAGCTGTTTTTT. This gives the protein CASSLEETGELFF.

This chain links TRBV5-1 with TRBJ1-1; no definite D call. Between the trimmed V and J ends, which lost 0 bases and 4 bases, there was a span of 13 bases. The CDR3 totals 15 residues. Germline V gene sequence: CDR1 SGHRS, CDR2 YFSETQ. CDR3 in amino acids: CASSLASGILTEAFF. The CDR3 nucleotides read TGCGCCAGCAGCTTGGCCTCTGGGATTCTCACTGAAGCTTTCTTT.

This clonotype showed up just a few times. The chain joins TRBV12-3 or TRBV12-4 to TRBJ1-4; no definite D call. Trimming pared 6 bases from V and 8 bases from J, leaving 13 bases between. This CDR3 has 13 amino acids. This CDR3 reads CASRRHGEEKLFF. CDR3 bases: TGTGCCAGCAGACGTCACGGGGAGGAAAAACTGTTTTTT.

In this sample, this clonotype turned up once. This chain connects TRBV15 to TRBJ2-1, with TRBD1 matching 9 bases. Looked up from germline, CDR1 is LNHNV and CDR2 is YYDKDF (reference sequence). CDR3 length: 17 amino acids. The J segment lost 7 bases and the V segment lost 3 bases, leaving 13 bases of the junction unmatched. CDR3 protein: CATSRGYGTGPTNEQFF. DNA for the CDR3: TGTGCCACCAGCAGGGGATATGGGACAGGGCCTACGAATGAGCAGTTCTTC.

This clonotype appeared a few times. The V and J genes are TRBV20-1 and TRBJ1-6; D is possibly TRBD1 (5 bases). CDR1 is DFQATT, CDR2 SNEGSKA, per germline (reference sequence). V dropped 4 bases and J dropped 4 bases, with 14 bases sitting between them. The CDR3 contains 15 residues. Here the CDR3 DNA reads TGCAGTGCTAAAGGGGCCGTGGGATATAATTCACCCCTCCACTTT. This translates into CSAKGAVGYNSPLHF.

The chain links TRBV7-8 to TRBJ1-2, with 8 nucleotides matching TRBD1. CDR3 length equals 15 residues. Germline values: CDR1 SGHVS, CDR2 FQNEAQ. The V gene end was trimmed by 6 bases and the J gene end by 3 bases; junction bases not matched to a gene: 9. For the CDR3, the DNA is TGTGCCAGCAGTCGTTCGACAGGGGATTACTATGGCTACACCTTC. Encoded protein: CASSRSTGDYYGYTF.

In its sample, this clonotype was seen many times. V gene TRBV7-2 combines with J gene TRBJ1-5, with D possibly matching TRBD1 (5 bases). The germline CDR1 and CDR2 sequences are SGHTA and FQGNSA. Trimming left V 4 bases short and J 3 bases short, with 10 bases between. CDR3 length: 14 amino acids. The CDR3 nucleotides read TGTGCCAGCAGCTCGGGGCAGATCAATCAGCCCCAGCATTTT. Its translation: CASSSGQINQPQHF.

J is TRBJ1-2 and V is TRBV29-1, with 7 bases aligning to TRBD1. CDR1 and CDR2 (germline): SQVTM, ANQGSEA. The CDR3 runs 15 residues. Trimming cost V 2 bases and J 2 bases; bases outside gene matches: 8. The CDR3 region has the DNA TGCAGCGTTGAATCCCTGACAGGGACCAACTATGGCTACACCTTC. This codes for CSVESLTGTNYGYTF.

The chain uses TRBV18 and TRBJ2-7; 7 positions agree with TRBD1. V lost 3 bases, J lost 3 bases, and 11 bases stayed unmatched. This CDR3 spans 16 amino acids. CDR1 is KGHSH and CDR2 is LQKENI in the germline V gene. In DNA form, the CDR3 reads TGTGCCAGCTCACCGGCATCCGGGACAGCCTACTACGAGCAGTACTTC. As protein: CASSPASGTAYYEQYF.

This sequence joins TRBV10-3 and TRBJ2-7; 7 nucleotides agree with TRBD1. Germline assignment: CDR1 ENHRY and CDR2 SYGVKD. This CDR3 has 12 residues. CDR3: CCSGPGGYEQYF. CDR3 DNA: TGTTGTTCCGGGCCAGGGGGCTACGAGCAGTACTTC.

This clonotype was observed at least ten times. The chain combines TRBV7-2 with TRBJ2-5; TRBD2 is a possible D gene (5 bases). Per germline, CDR1 SGHTA and CDR2 FQGNSA. Trimming took 5 bases from V and 7 from J, leaving 11 bases between them. There are 12 residues in the CDR3. The CDR3 DNA is TGTGCCAGCAGCCCTCCCCGGGGGACCCAGTACTTC. This sequence encodes CASSPPRGTQYF.

This clonotype was picked up a small number of times. This chain joins TRBV11-2 and TRBJ2-7; D gene uncertain. This CDR3 contains 11 residues. The germline CDR1 and CDR2 sequences are SGHAT and FQNNGV. V gave up 3 bases and J gave up 4 bases, with 4 bases separating them. CDR3 residues: CASSLRYEQYV. Written as DNA, the CDR3 is TGTGCCAGCAGCTTGCGGTACGAGCAGTACGTC.

This clonotype was found many times. This rearrangement joins TRBV7-2 to TRBJ2-3; 7 nucleotides agree with TRBD2. The CDR3 spans 18 residues. CDR1 SGHTA and CDR2 FQGNSA come from the germline V gene. J lost 2 bases, V lost 5 bases, and 16 bases had no gene match. CDR3 DNA: TGTGCCAGCAGCCGACGGGGCTCGGGAGGAGCGAACACAGATACGCAGTATTTT. It encodes CASSRRGSGGANTDTQYF.

This chain connects TRBV29-1 to TRBJ2-1, with TRBD2 matching 12 bases. Per germline, CDR1 SQVTM and CDR2 ANQGSEA. The CDR3 runs 14 residues. The trim removed 8 bases at V and 10 bases at J, leaving 12 bases unmatched. The CDR3 DNA is TGCAGCTACCGGACTAGCGGGATGGAAAGCGAGCAGTTCTTC. This encodes CSYRTSGMESEQFF.

The rearrangement links TRBV12-3 or TRBV12-4 to TRBJ1-1, with D unresolved. V dropped 1 base and J dropped 4 bases, with 7 bases sitting between them. This CDR3 contains 13 residues. The CDR3 loop reads CASSLGFGTEAFF. CDR3 bases: TGTGCCAGCAGTTTAGGATTTGGCACTGAAGCTTTCTTT.